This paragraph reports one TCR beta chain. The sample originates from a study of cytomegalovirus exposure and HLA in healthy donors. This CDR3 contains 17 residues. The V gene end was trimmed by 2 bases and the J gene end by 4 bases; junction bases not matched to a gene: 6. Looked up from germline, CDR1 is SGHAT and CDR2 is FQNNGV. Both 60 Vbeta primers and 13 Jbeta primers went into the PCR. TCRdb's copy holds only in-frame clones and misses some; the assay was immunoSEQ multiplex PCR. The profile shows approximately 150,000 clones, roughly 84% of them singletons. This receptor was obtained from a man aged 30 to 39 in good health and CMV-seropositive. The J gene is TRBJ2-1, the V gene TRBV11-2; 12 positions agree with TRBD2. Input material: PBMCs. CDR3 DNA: TGTGCCAGCAGCTTAAGGCTAGCGGGAGGGAAATACAATGAGCAGTTCTTC. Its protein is CASSLRLAGGKYNEQFF.